Following are 32 T cell receptor beta chains from one sample sequenced in a study of blood T cell repertoires in COVID-19. Assay: immunoSEQ multiplex PCR; the TCRdb copy retains only in-frame clones and omits some. The sample lists roughly 400,000 clones; more than 70% were seen once. Material: peripheral blood. These receptor sequences come from a woman aged 60-75 years with COVID-19, enrolled during active disease.

The V call is TRBV2, the J call TRBJ2-1, with D perhaps matching TRBD2 (5 bases). The CDR3 is made up of 16 amino acids. From germline, CDR1 is SNHLY and CDR2 FYNNEI. V lost 2 bases, J lost 0 bases, and 11 bases lay in between. CDR3 coding DNA: TGTGCCAGCAGTGAAAACGTGCGGGTCTCCTACAATGAGCAGTTCTTC. This encodes CASSENVRVSYNEQFF.

This clone came up a few times. This sequence joins TRBV7-9 and TRBJ2-2, with no clear D. CDR1 is SEHNR and CDR2 is FQNEAQ in the germline V gene (reference sequence). V was pared by 5 bases and J by 1 base, with 17 bases between. The CDR3 spans 17 residues. As DNA, the CDR3 is TGTGCCAGCAGCCAACCGACTCCCCGATTGAACACCGGGGAGCTGTTTTTT. Amino acids: CASSQPTPRLNTGELFF.

The chain combines TRBV27 with TRBJ1-4; 9 nucleotides align to TRBD1. Trimming at V came to 6 bases and at J to 6 bases, leaving 20 bases not matched to a gene. Germline V gene sequence: CDR1 MNHEY, CDR2 SMNVEV (reference sequence). The CDR3 contains 19 residues. In DNA, the CDR3 is TGTGCCAGCAGCCCAACGCAGATATTAGGGACAGGGCCATATGAAAAACTGTTTTTT. This codes for CASSPTQILGTGPYEKLFF.

The rearrangement uses TRBV29-1 and TRBJ1-1; perhaps TRBD1 as D (5 bases). This CDR3 has 13 residues. The V gene's germline CDR1 is SQVTM and CDR2 ANQGSEA. V lost 8 bases to trimming and J lost 1 base, with 14 bases between them. The chain's CDR3 is CSTGGGANTEAFF. The CDR3 DNA reads TGCAGCACCGGGGGTGGGGCGAACACTGAAGCTTTCTTT.

This rearrangement joins TRBV19 to TRBJ1-2, with no clear D. V lost 11 bases and J 1 base, leaving 14 bases between the germline ends. This CDR3 has 13 amino acids. CDR1 and CDR2 from the germline V gene are LNHDA and SQIVND (reference sequence). The CDR3 bases are TGTGCCTCCATTCCGCGGAATAACTATGGCTACACCTTC. Protein: CASIPRNNYGYTF.

The chain employs TRBV6-6 and TRBJ1-5; 7 bases line up with TRBD1. This CDR3 contains 15 residues. Germline CDR1 reads MNHNY; CDR2 reads SVGAGI (reference sequence). The ends lost 7 bases at V and 0 bases at J; junction bases unmatched: 6. CDR3 bases: TGTGCCAGCATCGACAGGGCTTATAGCAATCAGCCCCAGCATTTT. It yields the protein CASIDRAYSNQPQHF.

The chain links TRBV24-1 to TRBJ2-1; maybe TRBD1 (6 bases). Germline-derived CDR1 and CDR2 are KGHDR and SFDVKD. The CDR3 runs 12 residues. V was shortened by 7 bases and J by 5 bases, with 8 bases between the two germline ends. The CDR3: CATRNRDNEQFF. The CDR3 region has the DNA TGTGCCACCAGGAACAGGGACAATGAGCAGTTCTTC.

The CDR3 region is CASRRTGSDEQYF. The CDR3 region has the DNA TGTGCCAGCAGGAGGACAGGGTCCGACGAGCAGTACTTC. This chain links TRBV6-5 with TRBJ2-7; the match to TRBD1 covers 8 bases. Unmatched junction bases numbered 6, after V lost 6 bases and J lost 5 bases. Germline CDR1 reads MNHEY; CDR2 reads SVGAGI. The CDR3 has 13 residues.

This sequence joins TRBV19 and TRBJ1-4; D perhaps matches TRBD1 (6 bases). Trimming took 3 bases from V and 7 from J, leaving 15 bases between them. The CDR3 spans 15 residues. In germline, CDR1 is LNHDA, CDR2 SQIVND (reference sequence). The CDR3 here is CASSIQMTGSEKLFF. CDR3 in DNA: TGTGCCAGTAGTATTCAAATGACAGGATCTGAAAAACTGTTTTTT.

This sequence joins TRBV15 and TRBJ1-1, with D possibly being TRBD1 (6 bases). Germline loops: CDR1 LNHNV, CDR2 YYDKDF (reference sequence). The length of the CDR3 is 15 residues. Trimming left V 0 bases short and J 7 bases short, with 15 bases between. CDR3 DNA: TGTGCCACCAGCAGAGAAGGGACAATTTTTCGTGAAGCTTTCTTT. Protein: CATSREGTIFREAFF.

The rearrangement uses TRBV3-1 (or the pseudogene TRBV3-2) and TRBJ2-2; possible D gene TRBD1, 6 bases. V dropped 1 base and J dropped 7 bases, with 13 bases sitting between them. CDR3 length: 15 amino acids. Per germline, CDR1 LGHDT and CDR2 YNNKEL (reference sequence). The CDR3 here is CASSQGGHRGGELFF. In DNA form, the CDR3 reads TGTGCCAGCAGCCAAGGGGGACACCGGGGCGGGGAGCTGTTTTTT.

The chain has TRBV28 and TRBJ1-2, with TRBD1 identical over 7 bases. The CDR3 is made up of 14 amino acids. V was pared by 6 bases and J by 5 bases, with 9 bases of the junction left unmatched. Germline V CDR1 and CDR2: MDHEN, SYDVKM. The DNA of the CDR3 is TGTGCCAGCAGCGCCGACAGGGTTTGGTATGGCTACACCTTC. Residues: CASSADRVWYGYTF.

The chain recombines TRBV6-5 with TRBJ1-2, with 8 bases aligning to TRBD1. The length of the CDR3 is 15 residues. Germline V lookup: CDR1 MNHEY, CDR2 SVGAGI. Trimming removed 6 bases from V and 4 bases from J; junction bases left unmatched: 10. CDR3 in DNA: TGTGCCAGCAGCTACCTAGGACAGGGATCCTATGGCTACACCTTC. The encoded protein is CASSYLGQGSYGYTF.

The V call is TRBV7-8, the J call TRBJ1-6; perhaps TRBD1 as D (5 bases). V gave up 5 bases and J gave up 11 bases, with 22 bases separating them. Germline V gives CDR1 SGHVS, CDR2 FQNEAQ. The CDR3 totals 16 residues. The DNA for the CDR3 is TGTGCCAGCAGCCCCCCCCAGACACTCCAGGGTCCACCCCTCCACTTT. Protein sequence: CASSPPQTLQGPPLHF.

V gene TRBV5-1 combines with J gene TRBJ1-1, with 9 bases aligning to TRBD1. Germline CDR1 and CDR2: SGHRS and YFSETQ. The CDR3 extends over 14 amino acids. The J segment lost 3 bases and the V segment lost 2 bases, leaving 2 bases of the junction unmatched. CDR3 region: CASSLQGAYTEAFF. CDR3 sequence (DNA): TGCGCCAGCAGCTTACAGGGGGCTTACACTGAAGCTTTCTTT.

The chain recombines TRBV11-2 with TRBJ1-4; 8 positions agree with TRBD1. The junction had 6 bases not matched to a gene; V was cut back by 5 bases and J by 7 bases. The length of the CDR3 is 14 residues. Looked up from germline, CDR1 is SGHAT and CDR2 is FQNNGV. CDR3 protein: CASSETGVGEKLFF. The CDR3, as DNA: TGTGCCAGCAGCGAGACAGGGGTGGGTGAAAAACTGTTTTTT.

This sequence joins TRBV14 and TRBJ1-4; unclear D gene. The V gene lost 0 bases and the J gene lost 0 bases, with 11 bases spanning the gap. This CDR3 is built from 17 residues. Germline loops: CDR1 SGHDN, CDR2 FVKESK. CDR3 sequence: CASSQDSGYATNEKLFF. The CDR3 nucleotides are TGTGCCAGCAGCCAAGATTCGGGTTATGCAACTAATGAAAAACTGTTTTTT.

The chain has TRBV10-3 and TRBJ1-4; 7 positions match TRBD1. CDR1 and CDR2 (germline): ENHRY, SYGVKD. CDR3 length: 14 residues. The trim removed 4 bases at V and 4 bases at J, leaving 3 bases unmatched. The CDR3 region is CAISGTGRNEKLFF. In nucleotides, the CDR3 is TGTGCCATCAGTGGGACAGGTCGTAATGAAAAACTGTTTTTT.

V gene TRBV9 combines with J gene TRBJ2-3, with a tentative D call TRBD1 (5 bases). The V and J ends lost 0 bases and 6 bases respectively, with 8 bases between them. This CDR3 is built from 13 residues. The V gene's germline CDR1 is SGDLS and CDR2 YYNGEE. The CDR3 is CASSVGQMDTQYF. Written as DNA, the CDR3 is TGTGCCAGCAGCGTAGGACAGATGGATACGCAGTATTTT.

This clone was seen only a few times. The rearrangement uses TRBV7-9 and TRBJ2-7; no definite D call. Looked up from germline, CDR1 is SEHNR and CDR2 is FQNEAQ (reference sequence). Between the trimmed V and J ends, which lost 2 bases and 2 bases, there was a span of 7 bases. The CDR3 spans 13 residues. CDR3 nucleotides: TGTGCCAGCAGCTTATGGCAGACCTACGAGCAGTACTTC. The encoded protein is CASSLWQTYEQYF.

The V gene is TRBV18, the J gene TRBJ1-1; 12 nucleotides line up with TRBD1. CDR1 KGHSH and CDR2 LQKENI come from the germline V gene. V trimming: 5 bases; J trimming: 1 base; junction bases outside the gene matches: 5. This CDR3 region has 16 residues. CDR3 in DNA: TGTGCCAGCTCATCTGGGACAGGGGGCAGGAACACTGAAGCTTTCTTT. This sequence encodes CASSSGTGGRNTEAFF.

This clone was detected only a few times. V gene TRBV12-5 combines with J gene TRBJ1-1; TRBD1 matches at 7 bases. The CDR3 extends over 20 amino acids. Germline CDR1 is LGHNT and CDR2 is FRNRAP. Trimming removed 0 bases from V and 2 bases from J; junction bases left unmatched: 18. The CDR3 protein is CASGLVLSVIGGQRNTEAFF. The CDR3 nucleotides read TGTGCTAGTGGTTTGGTCCTTTCTGTGATTGGGGGACAGCGAAACACTGAAGCTTTCTTT. Looking up the rest from reference TRBV12-5 and TRBJ1-1 gives the full variable domain: DARVTQTPRHKVTEMGQEVTMRCQPILGHNTVFWYRQTMMQGLELLAYFRNRAPLDDSGMPKDRFSAEMPDATLATLKIQPSEPRDSAVYFCASGLVLSVIGGQRNTEAFFGQGTRLTVV.

To note about this clone: Other DNA sequences within the sample encode an identical CDR3. The chain links TRBV19 to TRBJ1-5; 10 positions match TRBD1. J was trimmed by 3 bases and V by 3 bases; bases with no gene match: 2. This CDR3 has 15 amino acids. The germline gives CDR1 LNHDA, CDR2 SQIVND (reference sequence). DNA of the CDR3: TGTGCCAGTAGTATTGGGACAGGGGTCAATCAGCCCCAGCATTTT. This gives the protein CASSIGTGVNQPQHF. The entire variable domain, with the rest obtained from reference TRBV19 and TRBJ1-5, is as follows: DGGITQSPKYLFRKEGQNVTLSCEQNLNHDAMYWYRQDPGQGLRLIYYSQIVNDFQKGDIAEGYSVSREKKESFPLTVTSAQKNPTAFYLCASSIGTGVNQPQHFGDGTRLSIL.

This clone was counted between two and nine times. The chain is built from TRBV19 and TRBJ2-7, with 10 bases aligning to TRBD1. This CDR3 region has 16 residues. The germline gives CDR1 LNHDA, CDR2 SQIVND (reference sequence). V lost 5 bases to trimming and J lost 4 bases; unmatched junction nucleotides: 11. The CDR3 loop reads CASSSDGQGGNYEQYF. As DNA, the CDR3 is TGTGCCAGTAGTTCGGATGGACAGGGGGGCAATTACGAGCAGTACTTC. The full variable domain, in which reference TRBV19 and TRBJ2-7 provide the parts outside the CDR3, is DGGITQSPKYLFRKEGQNVTLSCEQNLNHDAMYWYRQDPGQGLRLIYYSQIVNDFQKGDIAEGYSVSREKKESFPLTVTSAQKNPTAFYLCASSSDGQGGNYEQYFGPGTRLTVT.

The chain couples TRBV10-3 to TRBJ2-2; 10 bases agree with TRBD2. The CDR3 covers 17 residues. V gave up 0 bases and J gave up 5 bases; unmatched junction bases: 6. Per the germline V gene, CDR1 is ENHRY and CDR2 is SYGVKD. CDR3 residues: CAISESSGGRGTGELFF. DNA for the CDR3: TGTGCCATCAGTGAGTCTAGCGGGGGGCGAGGGACCGGGGAGCTGTTTTTT.

This chain connects TRBV5-4 to TRBJ1-1; D unclear. Germline lookup yields CDR1 SGHNT and CDR2 YYREEE (reference sequence). Between the trimmed V and J ends, which lost 4 bases and 6 bases, there was a span of 16 bases. The CDR3 has 14 amino acids. The CDR3 reads CASSASRRVPEAFF. The CDR3 DNA is TGTGCCAGCAGCGCCAGTCGGAGGGTACCTGAAGCTTTCTTT. The whole variable domain, remainder taken from reference TRBV5-4 and TRBJ1-1, is ETGVTQSPTHLIKTRGQQVTLRCSSQSGHNTVSWYQQALGQGPQFIFQYYREEENGRGNFPPRFSGLQFPNYSSELNVNALELDDSALYLCASSASRRVPEAFFGQGTRLTVV.

This chain connects TRBV3-1 (or the pseudogene TRBV3-2) to TRBJ2-1; no clear D gene. The CDR3 covers 14 residues. CDR1 is LGHDT and CDR2 is YNNKEL in the germline V gene (reference sequence). Trimming pared 1 base from V and 4 bases from J, leaving 8 bases between. CDR3 residues: CASSQALVYNEQFF. DNA for the CDR3: TGTGCCAGCAGCCAAGCGCTAGTGTACAATGAGCAGTTCTTC.

The gene calls are TRBV19 and TRBJ2-5, with 7 positions matching TRBD2. The CDR3 length is 16 residues. Trimming took 5 bases from V and 5 from J; bases not matched to a gene: 14. Germline values: CDR1 LNHDA, CDR2 SQIVND (reference sequence). In DNA, the CDR3 is TGTGCCAGTAGTCCCACCCGCGGGGGACCTCGGGAGACCCAGTACTTC. As protein: CASSPTRGGPRETQYF.

The chain joins TRBV6-5 to TRBJ1-2; D remains ambiguous. CDR1 is MNHEY and CDR2 is SVGAGI in the germline V gene. Trimming shortened V by 6 bases and J by 4 bases, and 15 bases separated the two germline ends. The CDR3 is 14 amino acids. CDR3: CASRDTGNTYGYTF. The DNA of the CDR3 is TGTGCCAGCAGAGACACCGGGAACACCTATGGCTACACCTTC.

CDR3 in amino acids: CASRHLDRGNTEAFF. In DNA form, the CDR3 reads TGTGCAAGTCGCCACCTGGACAGGGGGAACACTGAAGCTTTCTTT. The rearrangement uses TRBV12-2 and TRBJ1-1; TRBD1 is the table's D call and was not checked against the DNA. TRBV12-2 has pseudogene status. The CDR3 extends over 15 amino acids.

The genes are TRBV5-1 and TRBJ2-3; 11 bases line up with TRBD2. CDR3 length: 14 amino acids. CDR1 and CDR2 (germline): SGHRS, YFSETQ. Trimming took 4 bases from V and 4 from J; bases not matched to a gene: 2. The CDR3 spells CASSTGLAADTQYF. The CDR3 coding sequence is TGCGCCAGCAGCACGGGACTAGCGGCAGATACGCAGTATTTT.

The V gene is TRBV28, the J gene TRBJ1-5; TRBD1 aligns across 7 bases. The V gene's germline CDR1 is MDHEN and CDR2 SYDVKM. J lost 1 base, V lost 6 bases, and 6 bases had no gene match. The CDR3 covers 15 residues. CDR3 protein: CASRAQGRSNQPQHF. CDR3 nucleotides: TGTGCCAGCAGGGCACAGGGGAGAAGCAATCAGCCCCAGCATTTT.